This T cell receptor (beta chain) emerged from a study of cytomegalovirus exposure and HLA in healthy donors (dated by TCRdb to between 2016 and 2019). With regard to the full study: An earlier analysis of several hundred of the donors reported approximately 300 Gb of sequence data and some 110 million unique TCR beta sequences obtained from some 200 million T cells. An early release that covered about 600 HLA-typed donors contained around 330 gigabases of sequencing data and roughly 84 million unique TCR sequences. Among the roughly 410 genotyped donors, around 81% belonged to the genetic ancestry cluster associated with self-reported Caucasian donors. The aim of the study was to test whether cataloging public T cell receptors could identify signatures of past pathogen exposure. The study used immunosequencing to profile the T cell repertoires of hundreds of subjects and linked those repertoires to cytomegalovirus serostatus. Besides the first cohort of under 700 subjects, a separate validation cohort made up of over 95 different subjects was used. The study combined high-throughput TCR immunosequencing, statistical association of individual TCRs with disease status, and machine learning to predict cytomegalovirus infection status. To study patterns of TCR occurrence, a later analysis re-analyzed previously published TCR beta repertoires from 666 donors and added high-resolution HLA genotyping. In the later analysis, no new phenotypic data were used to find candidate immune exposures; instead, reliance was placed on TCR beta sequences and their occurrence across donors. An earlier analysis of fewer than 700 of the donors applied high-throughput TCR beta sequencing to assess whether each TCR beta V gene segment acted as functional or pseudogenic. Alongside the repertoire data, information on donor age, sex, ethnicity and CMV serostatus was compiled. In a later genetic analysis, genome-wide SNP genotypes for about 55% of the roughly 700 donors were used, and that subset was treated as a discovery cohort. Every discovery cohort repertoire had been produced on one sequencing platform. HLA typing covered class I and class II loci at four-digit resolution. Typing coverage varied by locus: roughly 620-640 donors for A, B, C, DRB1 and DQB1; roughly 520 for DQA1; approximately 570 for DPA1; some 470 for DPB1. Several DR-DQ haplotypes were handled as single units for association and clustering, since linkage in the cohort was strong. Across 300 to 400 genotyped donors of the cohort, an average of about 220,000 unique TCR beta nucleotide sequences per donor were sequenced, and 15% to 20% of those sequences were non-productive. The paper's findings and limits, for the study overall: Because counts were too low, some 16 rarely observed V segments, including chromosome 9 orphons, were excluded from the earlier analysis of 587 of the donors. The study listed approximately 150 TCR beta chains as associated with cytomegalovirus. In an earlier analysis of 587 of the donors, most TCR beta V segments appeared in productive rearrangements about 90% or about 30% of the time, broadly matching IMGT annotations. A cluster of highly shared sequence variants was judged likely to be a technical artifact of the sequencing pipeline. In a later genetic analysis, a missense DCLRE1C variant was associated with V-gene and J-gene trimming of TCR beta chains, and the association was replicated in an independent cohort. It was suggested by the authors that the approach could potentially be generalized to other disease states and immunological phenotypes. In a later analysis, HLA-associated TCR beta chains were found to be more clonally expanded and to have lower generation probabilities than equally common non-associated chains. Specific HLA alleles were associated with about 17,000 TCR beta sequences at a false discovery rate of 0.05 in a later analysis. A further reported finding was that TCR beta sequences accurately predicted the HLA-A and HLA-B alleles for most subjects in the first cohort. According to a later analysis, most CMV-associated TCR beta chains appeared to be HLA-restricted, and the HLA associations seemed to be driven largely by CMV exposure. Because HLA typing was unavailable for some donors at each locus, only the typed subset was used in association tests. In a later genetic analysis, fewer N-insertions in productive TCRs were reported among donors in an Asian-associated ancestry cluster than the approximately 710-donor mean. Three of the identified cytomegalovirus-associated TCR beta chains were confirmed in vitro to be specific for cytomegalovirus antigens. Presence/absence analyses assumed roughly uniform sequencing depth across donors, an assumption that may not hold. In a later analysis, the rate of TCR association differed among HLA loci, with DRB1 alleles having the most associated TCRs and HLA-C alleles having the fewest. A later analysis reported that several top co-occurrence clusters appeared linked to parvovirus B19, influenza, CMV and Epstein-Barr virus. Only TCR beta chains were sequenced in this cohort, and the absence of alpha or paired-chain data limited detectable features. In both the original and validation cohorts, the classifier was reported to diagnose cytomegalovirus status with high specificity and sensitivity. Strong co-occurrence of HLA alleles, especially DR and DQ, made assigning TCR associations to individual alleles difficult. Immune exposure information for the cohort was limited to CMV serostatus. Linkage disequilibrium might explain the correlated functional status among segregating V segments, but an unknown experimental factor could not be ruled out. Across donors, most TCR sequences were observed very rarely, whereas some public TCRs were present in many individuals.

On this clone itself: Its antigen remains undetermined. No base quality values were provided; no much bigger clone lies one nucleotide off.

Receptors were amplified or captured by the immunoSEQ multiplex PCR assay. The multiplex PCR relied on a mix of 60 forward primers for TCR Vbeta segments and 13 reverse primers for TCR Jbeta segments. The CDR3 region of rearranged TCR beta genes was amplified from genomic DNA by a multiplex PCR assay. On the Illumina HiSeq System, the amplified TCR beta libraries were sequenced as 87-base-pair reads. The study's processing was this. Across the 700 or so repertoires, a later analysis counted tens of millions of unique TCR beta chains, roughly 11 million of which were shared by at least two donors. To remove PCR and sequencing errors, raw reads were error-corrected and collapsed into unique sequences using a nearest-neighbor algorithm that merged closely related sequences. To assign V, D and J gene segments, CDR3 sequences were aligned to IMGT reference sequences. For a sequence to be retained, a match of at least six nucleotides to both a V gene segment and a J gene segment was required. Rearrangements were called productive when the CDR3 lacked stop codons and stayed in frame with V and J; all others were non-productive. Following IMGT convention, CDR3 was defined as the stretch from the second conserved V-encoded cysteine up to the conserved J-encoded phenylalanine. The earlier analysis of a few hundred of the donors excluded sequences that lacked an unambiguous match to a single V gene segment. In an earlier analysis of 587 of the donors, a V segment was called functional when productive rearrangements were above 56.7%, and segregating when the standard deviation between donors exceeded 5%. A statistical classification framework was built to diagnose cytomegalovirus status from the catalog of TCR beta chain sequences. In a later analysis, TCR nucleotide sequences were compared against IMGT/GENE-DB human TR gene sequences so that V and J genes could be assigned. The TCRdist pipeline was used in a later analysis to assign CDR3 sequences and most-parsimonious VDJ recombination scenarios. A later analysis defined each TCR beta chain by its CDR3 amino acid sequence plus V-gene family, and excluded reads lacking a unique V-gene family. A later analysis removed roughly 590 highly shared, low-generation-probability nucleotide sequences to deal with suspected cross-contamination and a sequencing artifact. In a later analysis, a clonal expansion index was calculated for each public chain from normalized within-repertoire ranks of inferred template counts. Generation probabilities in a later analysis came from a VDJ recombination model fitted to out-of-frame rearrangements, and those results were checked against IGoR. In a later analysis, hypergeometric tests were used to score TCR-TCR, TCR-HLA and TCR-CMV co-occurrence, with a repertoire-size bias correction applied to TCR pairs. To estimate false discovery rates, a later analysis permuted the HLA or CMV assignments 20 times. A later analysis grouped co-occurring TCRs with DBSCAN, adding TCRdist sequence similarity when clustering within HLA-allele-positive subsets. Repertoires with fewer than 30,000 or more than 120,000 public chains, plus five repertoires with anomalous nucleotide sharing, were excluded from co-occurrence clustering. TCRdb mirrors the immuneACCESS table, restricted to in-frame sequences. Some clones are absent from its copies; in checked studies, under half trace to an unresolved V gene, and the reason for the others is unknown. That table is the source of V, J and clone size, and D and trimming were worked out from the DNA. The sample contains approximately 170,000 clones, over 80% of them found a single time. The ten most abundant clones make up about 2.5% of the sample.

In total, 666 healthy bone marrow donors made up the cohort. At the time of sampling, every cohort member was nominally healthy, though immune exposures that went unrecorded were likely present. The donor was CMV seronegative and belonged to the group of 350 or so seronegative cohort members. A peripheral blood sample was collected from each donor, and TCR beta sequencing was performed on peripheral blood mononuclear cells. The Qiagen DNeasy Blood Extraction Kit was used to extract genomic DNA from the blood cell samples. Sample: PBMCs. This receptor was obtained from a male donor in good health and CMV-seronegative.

The CDR3 reads CASSLERGSYYGYTF. In nucleotide form, the sequence is TGCGCCAGCAGCTTGGAGAGAGGGTCGTACTATGGCTACACCTTC. Recombination joined TRBV5-1 with TRBJ1-2; the D gene is not confidently resolved. In the germline V gene, CDR1 corresponds to SGHRS and CDR2 to YFSETQ. V and J are truncated by 0 bases and 3 bases respectively, leaving an intervening sequence of 12 bases. The CDR3 numbers 15 residues from cysteine through phenylalanine. The CDR3 DNA has 45 bases and is translated from base 1.